Below, 24 T cell receptor beta chains from the same sample are listed, as sequenced in a study of CD8+CD57+ T cells in acquired aplastic anemia. Genomic DNA, the template, was used for profiling of the TCR beta VDJ and CDR3. TCRdb re-derived calls from the reads in MiXCR, one entry per CDR3 protein. The sample has hundreds of thousands of distinct CDR3 sequences, 65% to 80% seen once. The sample taken for sequencing was sorted CD4+, CD8+, or CD8+CD57+ T cells (not recorded which) from PBMCs. The receptors stem from a human donor in good health, serving as a control.

As to this clonotype: A read error is likely, as this CDR3 ends without the conserved phenylalanine or tryptophan. The DNA is left out, because the CDR3 cannot be placed on it with certainty; the CDR3 is given as TCRdb lists it. The CDR3 loop is CASSLGQGSSPYN. The rearrangement links TRBV7-9 to TRBJ1-5; the table assigns TRBD1, which was not confirmed against the DNA. The CDR3 length equals 13 residues, ends included. CDR1 and CDR2 from the germline V gene are SEHNR and FQNEAQ (reference sequence).

This clonotype was seen repeatedly, ten times or more. The chain carries TRBV5-4 and TRBJ2-3, with 8 bases fitting TRBD2. This CDR3 is built from 16 residues. Germline CDR1 is SGHNT and CDR2 is YYREEE (reference sequence). With V trimmed by 0 bases and J by 6 bases, 9 bases remained unmatched. In nucleotides, the CDR3 is TGTGCCAGCAGCTTGGGAGTAGCGGGGCCTGGGGATACGCAGTATTTT. Residues: CASSLGVAGPGDTQYF.

Concerning this clonotype itself: The CDR3 carries no conserved terminal phenylalanine or tryptophan, so it likely arises from a read error. No DNA is shown, since the ends of the CDR3 on it are uncertain; the CDR3 is the one TCRdb lists. The chain is built from TRBV2 and TRBJ2-2; the table's D call TRBD2 went unverified against the DNA. The CDR3 spans 15 amino acids, including both terminal residues. CDR1 and CDR2 (germline): SNHLY, FYNNEI. CDR3: CASKSRRDSRQYFGP.

In its sample, this clonotype was seen many times. J is TRBJ2-7 and V is TRBV15, with a weak D call TRBD1 (6 bases). Trimming shortened V by 8 bases and J by 1 base, and 15 bases separated the two germline ends. Germline V CDR1 and CDR2: LNHNV, YYDKDF (reference sequence). The CDR3 is 14 residues long. This chain's CDR3 is CATARGPPSYEQYF. The DNA of the CDR3 is TGTGCCACCGCCAGGGGCCCGCCTTCCTACGAGCAGTACTTC.

As regards this clonotype: At one boundary the junction diverges from the germline segment, which might be a read error. The chain links TRBV7-3 to TRBJ2-7; no reliable D call. Germline V gene data show CDR1 as SGHTA and CDR2 as FQGTGA. The CDR3 consists of 14 residues. In nucleotides, the CDR3 is TGCGCCAGCAGCCCCGGGCTATCGCCCGACGAGAAGTACTTC. Encoded protein: CASSPGLSPDEKYF.

The rearrangement links TRBV12-3 or TRBV12-4 to TRBJ2-3, with a possible D match to TRBD1 (5 bases). The V end was cut by 5 bases, the J end by 3 bases, with 15 bases between. CDR3 size: 15 residues. CDR3 coding DNA: TGTGCCAGCAGTCCAAGGGGAACTGTGACAGATACGCAGTATTTT. This translates into CASSPRGTVTDTQYF.

Of note for this clonotype: The germline gene is not matched at one end of the junction; a read error may be the cause. The chain recombines TRBV7-3 with TRBJ2-2; D not resolved. Germline assignment: CDR1 SGHTA and CDR2 FQGTGA. The CDR3 is made up of 12 amino acids. CDR3 residues: CASSLTQETLFF. CDR3 nucleotide sequence: TGTGCCAGCAGCTTAACCCAAGAGACCCTGTTCTTC.

This clonotype showed up many times. DNA for the CDR3: TGCAGTGCTAGAGGACTAGCGCAGTCCTACGAGCAGTACTTC. Translated, it gives CSARGLAQSYEQYF. The chain recombines TRBV20-1 with TRBJ2-7; 8 positions agree with TRBD2. The CDR3 loop spans 14 amino acids. CDR1 and CDR2 (germline): DFQATT, SNEGSKA (reference sequence). J gave up 1 base and V 1 base, and 3 bases lay outside the gene matches.

This clonotype was seen just once. Here the CDR3 omits its conserved ending phenylalanine or tryptophan, so a read error is the likely source. The DNA is omitted, as the CDR3 cannot be located on it reliably, and the CDR3 follows TCRdb's listing. The chain links TRBV10-3 to TRBJ2-7; the DNA was not compared with TRBD1, the D call given in the table. The CDR3 is 15 amino acids long, termini counted. Germline V lookup: CDR1 ENHRY, CDR2 SYGVKD. The CDR3 region is CASGEATNYAFPFYS.

This chain links TRBV24-1 with TRBJ2-7, with 9 bases that match TRBD1. This CDR3 has 15 amino acids. The germline gives CDR1 KGHDR, CDR2 SFDVKD. Trimming cost V 6 bases and J 5 bases; bases outside gene matches: 10. The CDR3 bases are TGTGCCACCAGTCCGGGGACAGGGAGTGTTCACGAGCAGTACTTC. Residues: CATSPGTGSVHEQYF.

There are many counts of this clonotype. The chain carries TRBV7-2 and TRBJ1-2; D perhaps matches TRBD1 (6 bases). Germline V lookup: CDR1 SGHTA, CDR2 FQGNSA. The CDR3 has 16 residues. Trimming left V 1 base short and J 7 bases short, with 19 bases between. The CDR3 spells CASSLDTGGLGGGYTF. The CDR3 DNA follows: TGTGCCAGCAGCTTAGATACTGGGGGCCTGGGGGGTGGCTACACCTTC.

This clonotype was counted a few times. The CDR3 loop is CASTPGPSLRQETQYF. The CDR3 DNA reads TGTGCCAGCACCCCCGGCCCGTCGCTGCGGCAAGAGACCCAGTACTTC. The genes are TRBV2 and TRBJ2-5; the D is unclear. V shed 7 bases and J shed 2 bases, with 20 bases lying between them. CDR3 length: 16 amino acids. Germline V gene lookup returns CDR1 SNHLY and CDR2 FYNNEI.

This clonotype was recorded at least ten times. The DNA for the CDR3 is TGTGCCAGCAGTGAAGGGACAGGGAGAGGCTACACCTTC. Protein sequence: CASSEGTGRGYTF. This rearrangement joins TRBV2 to TRBJ1-2; 8 bases match TRBD1. After removal of 1 base from V and 8 bases from J, the junction contained 3 bases not matched to a gene. The CDR3 loop spans 13 amino acids. The V gene's germline CDR1 is SNHLY and CDR2 FYNNEI.

To note about this clonotype: One end of the junction varies from germline; a read error may be responsible. The chain employs TRBV7-9 and TRBJ2-3; 7 nucleotides line up with TRBD2. Germline lookup yields CDR1 SEHNR and CDR2 FQNEAQ (reference sequence). The length of the CDR3 is 17 residues. CDR3 loop: CASSRPWTRARTETQYF. For the CDR3, the DNA is TGTGCCAGCAGCCGCCCCTGGACTAGGGCGCGCACAGAGACGCAGTATTTT. The full variable domain, with the rest looked up from reference TRBV7-9 and TRBJ2-3, is DTGVSQNPRHKITKRGQNVTFRCDPISEHNRLYWYRQTLGQGPEFLTYFQNEAQLEKSRLLSDRFSAERPKGSFSTLEIQRTEQGDSAMYLCASSRPWTRARTETQYFGPGTRLTVL.

In this sample, this clonotype turned up a few times. The V call is TRBV5-6, the J call TRBJ1-2; no clear D gene. The CDR3 has 11 residues. Looked up from germline, CDR1 is SGHDT and CDR2 is YYEEEE. Trimming pared 2 bases from V and 7 bases from J, leaving 6 bases between. The CDR3 sequence is CASSFRRGYTF. The CDR3 nucleotides read TGTGCCAGCAGCTTTCGCCGTGGCTACACCTTC.

The chain carries TRBV28 and TRBJ2-5; 8 bases are shared with TRBD2. Germline V CDR1 and CDR2: MDHEN, SYDVKM. Trimming at V came to 8 bases and at J to 7 bases, leaving 18 bases not matched to a gene. The CDR3 has 16 residues. For the CDR3, the DNA is TGTGCCAGCGCCCGGCGGGGACTAGTGGCACTTGGGACCCAGTACTTC. Protein product: CASARRGLVALGTQYF.

CDR3 residues: CATSETSVAYGYTF. CDR3 nucleotide sequence: TGTGCCACCAGTGAGACCTCAGTGGCCTATGGCTACACCTTC. The gene calls are TRBV24-1 and TRBJ1-2; D gene unclear. Trimming took off 4 bases at V and 4 bases at J, with 12 bases between the two ends. The germline V gene has CDR1 KGHDR and CDR2 SFDVKD. This CDR3 has 14 residues.

The chain carries TRBV20-1 and TRBJ2-7; 7 bases agree with TRBD1. Trimming took 3 bases from V and 3 from J; bases not matched to a gene: 5. Germline CDR1 DFQATT, CDR2 SNEGSKA (reference sequence). The CDR3 runs 13 residues. The CDR3 nucleotides read TGCAGTGCTAGCCCACAGGGGATCTACGAGCAGTACTTC. The encoded protein is CSASPQGIYEQYF.

The sample holds many counts of this clonotype. This chain connects TRBV20-1 to TRBJ2-7; TRBD2 might be the D (5 bases). Trimming removed 5 bases from V and 5 bases from J, with 19 bases in between. Germline CDR1 and CDR2: DFQATT and SNEGSKA (reference sequence). This CDR3 spans 14 amino acids. CDR3 nucleotide sequence: TGCAGTGCTTATCGTGGCGGGCCAAGTGACGAGCAGTACTTC. Encoded protein: CSAYRGGPSDEQYF.

This clonotype is medium-sized. The genes are TRBV5-1 and TRBJ1-6; TRBD1 matches at 7 bases. The ends lost 0 bases at V and 6 bases at J; junction bases unmatched: 3. Germline lookup yields CDR1 SGHRS and CDR2 YFSETQ. There are 15 residues in the CDR3. For the CDR3, the DNA is TGCGCCAGCAGCTTGGCCCCAGGGGGTAATTCACCCCTCCACTTT. This encodes CASSLAPGGNSPLHF.

In the case of this clonotype: The limits of the CDR3 on the DNA are not certain, so only TCRdb's listed CDR3 is given. The genes are TRBV7-9 and TRBJ2-7; the D call TRBD2 from the table was never checked on the DNA. The CDR3 region is 14 residues in length, termini included. Germline loops: CDR1 SEHNR, CDR2 FQNEAQ (reference sequence). The CDR3 loop is CASSLAWGEQYFGF.

This clonotype has at least ten counts. The J gene is TRBJ2-7, the V gene TRBV30; 8 positions match TRBD2. Per the germline V gene, CDR1 is GTSNPN and CDR2 is SVGIG (reference sequence). V shed 1 base, J shed 5 bases, and the junction held 10 bases outside the gene matches. The CDR3 has 15 amino acids. For the CDR3, the DNA is TGTGCCTGGAGTGGGGGCGGACTAGCCCGCGACGAGCAGTACTTC. As protein: CAWSGGGLARDEQYF.

The rearrangement joins TRBV7-2 to TRBJ1-2; possibly TRBD1 for D (5 bases). Germline-derived CDR1 and CDR2 are SGHTA and FQGNSA. The ends were cut back, 1 base at V and 14 bases at J, with 23 bases in the middle. The CDR3 sequence is 15 residues long. CDR3 sequence (DNA): TGTGCCAGCAGCTTAGACAGACTAGCGGGGGATGGAGGGACCTTC. Protein sequence: CASSLDRLAGDGGTF.

This chain links TRBV12-3 or TRBV12-4 with TRBJ1-6; no firm D call. V gave up 5 bases and J gave up 11 bases, with 10 bases separating them. The CDR3 is 12 residues long. CDR3 coding DNA: TGTGCCAGCAGTCGAGACGATACACCCCTCCACTTT. It is translated as CASSRDDTPLHF.